This T cell receptor (beta chain) is from a study of blood T cell repertoires in COVID-19. Sequencing used immunoSEQ multiplex PCR; TCRdb keeps in-frame clones, though not all of them. This table holds a few hundred thousand clones, 80% to 90% found once. V was pared by 2 bases and J by 2 bases, with 8 bases between. The CDR3 length is 14 residues. Germline lookup yields CDR1 MDHEN and CDR2 SYDVKM. This clonotype was sampled from a woman under 40 with COVID-19, enrolled during active disease. The chain is built from TRBV28 and TRBJ2-3; D not resolved. The sequencing input was peripheral blood. CDR3 sequence: CASSLGTHTDTQYF. CDR3 bases: TGTGCCAGCAGTTTAGGTACACACACAGATACGCAGTATTTT.